These T cell receptor beta chains were read from a single sample in a study of T-cell reconstitution after alpha-beta-depleted transplantation in children. From the PCR reads, TCRdb called clonotypes with MiXCR, one entry per CDR3 protein. The table lists 120,000 to 150,000 distinct CDR3 sequences, roughly 8.8% of them singletons, with approximately 18% in the top ten. Sequences were derived from PBMCs, mostly from graft donor cells, sampled 180 days after TCRalphabeta/CD19-depleted stem cell transplant. The receptors come from a female patient aged 2 to 10 who had a stem cell transplant for congenital amegakaryocytic thrombocytopenia, so the T cells may come from the graft donor. Each CDR3 is given with its conserved first and last residue. D genes are given only for firm matches. Clone size is stated in some rows and not others, as once, few, many or a class when expanded.

>TRBD1|TRBV5-6|TRBJ2-1|NA
CASSSGTGSYSYNEQFF
TGTGCCAGCAGTTCCGGGACAGGCAGCTACTCCTACAATGAGCAGTTCTTC
>NA|TRBV28|TRBJ1-2|few
CASTTRTRGYTF
TGTGCCAGCACGACGAGGACTCGGGGCTACACCTTC
>NA|TRBV10-3|TRBJ1-6|many
CAIGGTAYNSPLHF
TGTGCCATCGGAGGCACCGCCTATAATTCACCCCTCCACTTT
>NA|TRBV29-1|TRBJ2-3|many
CSGRGDSTDTQYF
TGCAGCGGGAGGGGGGATAGCACAGATACGCAGTATTTT
>NA|TRBV4-1|TRBJ2-7|many
CASSQDSAAQGYYEQYF
TGCGCCAGCAGCCAAGATTCGGCCGCACAGGGATACTACGAGCAGTACTTC
>NA|TRBV28|TRBJ2-3|many
CASSPISDTQYF
TGTGCCAGCAGCCCCATCTCGGATACGCAGTATTTT
>NA|TRBV5-1|TRBJ2-5|NA
CASSLSVQETQYF
TGCGCCAGCAGCTTGTCAGTCCAAGAGACCCAGTACTTC
>NA|TRBV28|TRBJ2-1|many
CASSLFDSGRGDEQFF
TGTGCCAGCAGTTTATTCGACAGTGGACGAGGGGATGAGCAGTTCTTC
>TRBD1|TRBV28|TRBJ1-3|many
CASSRLPLAGGSGNTIYF
TGTGCCAGCAGCCGTCTCCCTCTGGCAGGGGGCTCTGGAAACACCATATATTTT
>TRBD2|TRBV27|TRBJ2-1|many
CASSLITGGGLNEQFF
TGTGCCAGCAGTTTAATCACCGGCGGGGGACTCAATGAGCAGTTCTTC
>NA|TRBV5-1|TRBJ2-1|many
CASTPAGFYEQFF
TGCGCCAGCACCCCGGCTGGGTTCTATGAGCAGTTCTTC
>NA|TRBV5-1|TRBJ2-7|many
CASSFQATSYEQYF
TGCGCCAGCAGCTTCCAGGCTACCAGCTACGAGCAGTACTTC
>TRBD2|TRBV29-1|TRBJ2-7|many
CSANRLAGGYYEQYF
TGCAGCGCGAACCGACTAGCGGGAGGCTACTACGAGCAGTACTTC
>TRBD1|TRBV20-1|TRBJ2-3|many
CSATRDRGFTDTQYF
TGCAGTGCTACCCGGGACAGGGGGTTCACAGATACGCAGTATTTT
>NA|TRBV20-1|TRBJ1-6|many
CSARRGSGRGLTRGNSPLHF
TGCAGTGCTAGACGAGGGTCGGGGCGTGGGTTAACACGGGGTAATTCACCCCTCCACTTT
>NA|TRBV6-5|TRBJ2-3|many
CASSPPRSAGHTQYF
TGTGCCAGCAGTCCTCCTCGTTCGGCCGGGCATACGCAGTATTTT
>TRBD1|TRBV6-2/TRBV6-3|TRBJ1-5|few
CASSYSRTGGKSQHF
TGTGCCAGCAGTTACTCGAGGACAGGGGGCAAGTCCCAGCATTTT
>TRBD1|TRBV28|TRBJ1-2|NA
CASSAWGTANYGYTF
TGTGCCAGCAGTGCCTGGGGGACAGCTAACTATGGCTACACCTTC
>TRBD1|TRBV12-3/TRBV12-4|TRBJ1-2|few
CASSPDRVGGYTF
TGTGCCAGCAGTCCCGACAGGGTGGGTGGCTACACCTTC
>TRBD1|TRBV20-1|TRBJ1-6|few
CSDQGAAGSPLHF
TGCAGTGACCAGGGGGCTGCGGGTTCACCCCTCCACTTT